This paragraph covers one TCR beta chain sequence. Unique molecular identifiers were affixed to single, distinct cDNA molecules. One entry per CDR3 protein, called by TCRdb with MiXCR from the 5' RACE reads. The repertoire holds about 83,000 distinct CDR3 sequences, with roughly an eighth as singletons. V was clipped by 2 bases and J by 2 bases, with 11 bases between them. The CDR3 runs 15 residues. Germline assignment: CDR1 SGHVT and CDR2 SQSDAQ. The sample comes from a study of early T cells in non-severe SARS-CoV-2 infection. Material for sequencing was whole blood. The V gene is TRBV7-4, the J gene TRBJ2-3; no reliable D call. The TCR originated in an adult who was a healthcare worker with PCR-confirmed SARS-CoV-2 infection or an uninfected control (not recorded which). The CDR3 here is CASSLPELVTDTQYF. The CDR3 coding sequence is TGTGCCAGCAGCTTACCAGAGTTGGTCACAGATACGCAGTATTTT.